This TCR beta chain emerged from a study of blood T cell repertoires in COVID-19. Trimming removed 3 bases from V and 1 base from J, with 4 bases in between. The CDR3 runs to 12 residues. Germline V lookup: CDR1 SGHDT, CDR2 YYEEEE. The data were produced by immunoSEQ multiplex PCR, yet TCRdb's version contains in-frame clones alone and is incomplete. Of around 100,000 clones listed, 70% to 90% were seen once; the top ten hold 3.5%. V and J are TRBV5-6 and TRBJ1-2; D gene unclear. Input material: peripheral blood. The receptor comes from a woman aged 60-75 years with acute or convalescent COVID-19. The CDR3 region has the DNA TGTGCCAGCAGCTCCCGTAACTATGGCTACACCTTC. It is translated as CASSSRNYGYTF.